This T cell receptor (beta chain) was sequenced during a study of CD8 T cells in ankylosing spondylitis. Whole-study findings and limits: Peripheral blood held disease-linked clones only at relatively low frequency, and these were CD8+. Previous work reported some of these motif variants in the synovial fluid and blood of reactive arthritis. Disease-linked clones reportedly concentrated significantly in matched ankylosing spondylitis synovial fluid.

Of note for this clonotype: Its antigen remains unidentified.

TCRdb called the 5' RACE reads again in MiXCR, with one record for every CDR3 protein. The data hold about 150,000 distinct CDR3 sequences, with around 43% observed a single time. The CDR3 length is 14 residues. Germline V gives CDR1 SGHKS, CDR2 YYEKEE (reference sequence). V was clipped by 5 bases and J by 0 bases, with 9 bases between them. The sequenced sample was synovial fluid, either unsorted or a sorted T cell fraction (not recorded which). The chain carries TRBV5-5 and TRBJ2-1; D is unresolved. The clonotype originates from a male donor with ankylosing spondylitis. The CDR3 is CASRAGGSYNEQFF. The CDR3, as DNA: TGTGCCAGCAGGGCAGGCGGCTCCTACAATGAGCAGTTCTTC.